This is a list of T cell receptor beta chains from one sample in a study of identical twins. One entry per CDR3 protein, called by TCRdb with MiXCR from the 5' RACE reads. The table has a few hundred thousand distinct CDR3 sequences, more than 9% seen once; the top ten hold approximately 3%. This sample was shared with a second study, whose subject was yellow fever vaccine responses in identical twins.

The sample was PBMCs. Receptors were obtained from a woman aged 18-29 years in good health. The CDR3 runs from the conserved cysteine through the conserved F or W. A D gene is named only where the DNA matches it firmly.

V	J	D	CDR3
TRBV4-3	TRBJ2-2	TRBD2	CASSQPQLLAGTNTGELFF
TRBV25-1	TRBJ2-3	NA	CASSRQTTSTDTQYF
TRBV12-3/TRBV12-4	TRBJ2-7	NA	CASSQPGTGSYEQYF
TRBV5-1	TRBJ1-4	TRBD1	CASSLVGHFPGQGDEKLFF
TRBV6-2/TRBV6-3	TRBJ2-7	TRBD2	CASRSGLAGVEQYF
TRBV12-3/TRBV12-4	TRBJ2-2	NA	CASTPEGDNTGELFF
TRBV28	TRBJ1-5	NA	CASTTVGLGQPQHF
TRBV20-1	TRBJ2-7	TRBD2	CSARDLMAGGFYEQYF
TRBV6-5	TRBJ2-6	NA	CASSYTMQGFSGANVLTF
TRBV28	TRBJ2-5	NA	CASSVGGRETQYF
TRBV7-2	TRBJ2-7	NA	CASSLRFGTITYEQYF
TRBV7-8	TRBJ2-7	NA	CASEAGTMVREQYF
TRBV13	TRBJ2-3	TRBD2	CASSLAGGPSIDTQYF
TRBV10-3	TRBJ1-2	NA	CAVALGGNYGYTF
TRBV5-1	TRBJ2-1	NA	CASSFGQMNSYNEQFF
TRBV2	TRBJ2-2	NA	CASQQDIYTGELFF
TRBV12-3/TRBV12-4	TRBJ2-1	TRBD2	CASRPGGRYNEQFF
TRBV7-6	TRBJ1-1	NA	CASNRGAEAFF
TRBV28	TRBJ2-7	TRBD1	CASSPGTGYTYEQYF
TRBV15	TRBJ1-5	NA	CATSPGRPALNQPQHF
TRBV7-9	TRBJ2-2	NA	CASSLITEAGELFF
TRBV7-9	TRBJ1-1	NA	CASSSSDGMNTEAFF
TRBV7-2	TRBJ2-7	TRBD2	CASSLVGLAGSYEQYF
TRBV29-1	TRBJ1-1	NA	CSVLWGRGTEAFF
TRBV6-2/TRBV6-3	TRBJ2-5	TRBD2	CASSGTSGRLKGKETQYF
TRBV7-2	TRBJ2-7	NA	CASSLEGISEQYF
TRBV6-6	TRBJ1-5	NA	CASSYFGAQPQHF
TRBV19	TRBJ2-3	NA	CASSISHTDTQYF
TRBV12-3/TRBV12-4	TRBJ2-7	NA	CASSRRQGLSYEQYF
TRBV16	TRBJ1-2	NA	CASSQNGNYGYTF
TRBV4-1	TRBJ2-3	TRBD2	CASSSRGGSGRLKADTQYF
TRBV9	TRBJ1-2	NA	CASSVGENYGYTF
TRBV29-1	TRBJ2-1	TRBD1	CSALTGGNEQFF
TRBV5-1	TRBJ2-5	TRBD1	CASSLAGGQGRKQETQYF
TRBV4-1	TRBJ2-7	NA	CASSQDLKGVSYEQYF
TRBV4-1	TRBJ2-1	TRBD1	CASSHPDRVYNEQFF
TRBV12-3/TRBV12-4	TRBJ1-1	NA	CASGPRGLGEAFF
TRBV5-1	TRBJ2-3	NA	CASRYREGTDTQYF
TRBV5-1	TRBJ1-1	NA	CASSSPSEQGTLNTEAFF
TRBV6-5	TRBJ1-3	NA	CASSWDLGNTIYF
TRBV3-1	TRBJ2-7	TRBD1	CAISPAWGRGKSVAYEQYF
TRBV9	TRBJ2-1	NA	CASNMADSSYNEQFF
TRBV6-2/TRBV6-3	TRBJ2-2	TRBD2	CASDRPGGGTGELFF
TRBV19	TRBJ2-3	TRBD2	CATPSGRVDTQYF
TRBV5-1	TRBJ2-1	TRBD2	CASSPGLAGSLGYNEQFF
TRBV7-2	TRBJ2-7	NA	CASTIPGTSPSYEQYF
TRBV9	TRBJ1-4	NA	CASSPTGLGNEKLFF
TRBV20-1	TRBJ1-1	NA	CSASSARGLGLTPAKAFF
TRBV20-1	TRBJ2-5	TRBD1	CSATHFRTGQETQYF
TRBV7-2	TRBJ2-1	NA	CASRRLANNEQFF
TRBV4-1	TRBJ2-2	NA	CASSPVVVSNTGELFF
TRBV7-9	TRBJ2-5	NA	CASSPRLGGETQYF
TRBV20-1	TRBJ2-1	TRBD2	CSARVRTRGGLHNEQFF